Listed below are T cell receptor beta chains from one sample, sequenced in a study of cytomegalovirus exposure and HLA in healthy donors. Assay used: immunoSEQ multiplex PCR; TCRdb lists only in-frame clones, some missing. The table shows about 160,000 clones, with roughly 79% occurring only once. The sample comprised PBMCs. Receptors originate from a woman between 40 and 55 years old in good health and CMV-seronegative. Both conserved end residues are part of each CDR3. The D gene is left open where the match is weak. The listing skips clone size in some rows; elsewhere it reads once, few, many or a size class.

TGTGCCAGCAGTTTATCGCGGAATCACGAGCAGTACTTC | CASSLSRNHEQYF | TRBJ2-7 | TRBV27 | NA | NA
TGCAGCGTGGACCCAGGGGGCGCGGGTGAAAAACTGTTTTTT | CSVDPGGAGEKLFF | TRBJ1-4 | TRBV29-1 | TRBD1 | NA
TGTGCCAGCAGCTTAGTCGGACAGCGGAACACTGAAGCTTTCTTT | CASSLVGQRNTEAFF | TRBJ1-1 | TRBV7-8 | NA | NA
TGTGCCTGGAGTGGAGGGGGCTACCGTGAAGCTTTCTTT | CAWSGGGYREAFF | TRBJ1-1 | TRBV30 | TRBD1 | once
TGCGCCAGCAGCTTGGAGGACAGGGGGGGCACTGAAGCTTTCTTT | CASSLEDRGGTEAFF | TRBJ1-1 | TRBV5-1 | TRBD1 | NA
TGCGCCAGCAGCAAGGGACAGCTCACAGATACGCAGTATTTT | CASSKGQLTDTQYF | TRBJ2-3 | TRBV5-1 | TRBD1 | NA
TGTGCCAGCAGTCATCGGGACAGAGAGCAGTTCTTC | CASSHRDREQFF | TRBJ2-1 | TRBV6-1 | TRBD1 | once
TGTGCCAGCAGCTTGGACAACTGGAGACAGAGCTACACCTTC | CASSLDNWRQSYTF | TRBJ1-2 | TRBV5-5 | NA | NA
TGTGCCAGCAGCTTAGGGGCTAGTCTAGATGAGCAGTTCTTC | CASSLGASLDEQFF | TRBJ2-1 | TRBV7-3 | NA | NA
TGCAGCGTTGACATTTCTGCAAGCGGGCGGGGAGAGCTGTTTTTT | CSVDISASGRGELFF | TRBJ2-2 | TRBV29-1 | NA | once
TGTGCCAGCAGTATAATGGGTTCTAGCGGGAGGGGGAGCCAAGAGACCCAGTACTTC | CASSIMGSSGRGSQETQYF | TRBJ2-5 | TRBV7-3 | TRBD2 | few
TGTGCCATCAGTGAGTCTTTAGCTGGCTACACCTTC | CAISESLAGYTF | TRBJ1-2 | TRBV10-3 | NA | NA
TGTGCCAGTAGACAGAGCCTAACTAATGAAAAACTGTTTTTT | CASRQSLTNEKLFF | TRBJ1-4 | TRBV6-1 | NA | NA
TGCGCCAGCAGCTTGGGGCAGGGAGGATTAGAGACCCAGTACTTC | CASSLGQGGLETQYF | TRBJ2-5 | TRBV5-1 | NA | NA
TGTGCCAGCAGCTTAGGGGCCAGGGGACAACAAGAGACCCAGTACTTC | CASSLGARGQQETQYF | TRBJ2-5 | TRBV7-8 | NA | NA
TGTGCCAGCTCACCTCTAGCGGGCTGGCAGAATGAGCAGTTCTTC | CASSPLAGWQNEQFF | TRBJ2-1 | TRBV18 | TRBD2 | few
TGTGCCAGCGTCATACGGGGGATGAACACTGAAGCTTTCTTT | CASVIRGMNTEAFF | TRBJ1-1 | TRBV6-1 | NA | few
TGTGCCTGGAGGCCTTTAGCGGGAAATACAGATACGCAGTATTTT | CAWRPLAGNTDTQYF | TRBJ2-3 | TRBV30 | TRBD2 | NA
TGTGCCAGTAGGAACCAGGGGGCGCTTGGGGCCAACGTCCTGACTTTC | CASRNQGALGANVLTF | TRBJ2-6 | TRBV19 | TRBD1 | NA
TGTGCCAGCAGCATCGGGGGGGGAATCTTAGAGCAGTACTTC | CASSIGGGILEQYF | TRBJ2-7 | TRBV7-2 | TRBD2 | once
TGCGCCAGCAGCTGGGAACAGGGGAAGGTTCAAGAGACCCAGTACTTC | CASSWEQGKVQETQYF | TRBJ2-5 | TRBV5-1 | TRBD1 | few
TGTGCCAGCGGCAGGGGGAACTACGAGCAGTACTTC | CASGRGNYEQYF | TRBJ2-7 | TRBV6-6 | TRBD1 | NA
TGTGCCAGCAGTCCAAGGGGTCGTGCACAAGAGACCCAGTACTTC | CASSPRGRAQETQYF | TRBJ2-5 | TRBV28 | NA | NA
TGTGCCAGCAGTCCAGGGGGCGGGAGCACTGAAGCTTTCTTT | CASSPGGGSTEAFF | TRBJ1-1 | TRBV28 | TRBD1 | NA
TGCAGTGGGGGGACAGGGGAAAACTATGGCTACACCTTC | CSGGTGENYGYTF | TRBJ1-2 | TRBV29-1 | TRBD1 | NA
TGTGCCAGCAGTACCCCCACAGTTATTGAGGGCTATGGCTACACCTTC | CASSTPTVIEGYGYTF | TRBJ1-2 | TRBV6-6 | NA | few
TGCAGCGTTGAACGGATGGGTGGGGCTGAGCAGTTCTTC | CSVERMGGAEQFF | TRBJ2-1 | TRBV29-1 | NA | few
TGTGCCAGCAGCCCGGGGGGGGAGGGCGGCTACACCTTC | CASSPGGEGGYTF | TRBJ1-2 | TRBV7-3 | NA | once
TGTGCCAGCAGCTTAGGGCAGGCCCTTTCAGGAGCTTTCTTT | CASSLGQALSGAFF | TRBJ1-1 | TRBV7-9 | NA | NA
TGTGCCAGCAGTTTACGGGGGGGGACCGGGGAGCTGTTTTTT | CASSLRGGTGELFF | TRBJ2-2 | TRBV27 | TRBD2 | NA
TGTGCCAGCAGCCTCCGGGGGAAGGGATGGTACGAGCAGTACTTC | CASSLRGKGWYEQYF | TRBJ2-7 | TRBV7-2 | NA | NA
TGTGCCAGCAGTGAATATCTTCCTAATGAAAAACTGTTTTTT | CASSEYLPNEKLFF | TRBJ1-4 | TRBV25-1 | NA | NA
TGTGCCAGTAGTGAGGGAACCAAAAACATTCAGTACTTC | CASSEGTKNIQYF | TRBJ2-4 | TRBV19 | NA | NA
TGTGCCAGCAGCCCCTCCGGGACTAGTCTGAGTCCCCAGTTCTTC | CASSPSGTSLSPQFF | TRBJ2-1 | TRBV7-9 | TRBD2 | NA
TGCGCCAGCAGCTCGCCAGCTAACGGAGGCACAGATACGCAGTATTTT | CASSSPANGGTDTQYF | TRBJ2-3 | TRBV5-1 | NA | NA
TGTGCTAGCAGCCGAGGCGGGGGGTACGAGCAGTACTTC | CASSRGGGYEQYF | TRBJ2-7 | TRBV7-7 | TRBD2 | NA
TGCGCCAGCAGCTTGACAGGGGCAACCACTGAAGCTTTCTTT | CASSLTGATTEAFF | TRBJ1-1 | TRBV5-1 | TRBD1 | NA
TGCGCCAGCAGCTCGGGACTAGCGGGAGAGCCGTTCTTC | CASSSGLAGEPFF | TRBJ2-1 | TRBV5-1 | TRBD2 | NA
TGTGCCAGCAGTCTACAGAGGGCCACGCAGTATTTT | CASSLQRATQYF | TRBJ2-3 | TRBV6-6 | NA | NA
TGTGCCAGCAGTTTCTCGGCCCAGGGGGTAGCGGGAGGGTCCTACGAGCAGTACTTC | CASSFSAQGVAGGSYEQYF | TRBJ2-7 | TRBV27 | TRBD2 | NA
TGTGCCAGCAGTACACTCGGACAGGTCTATAGCAATCAGCCCCAGCATTTT | CASSTLGQVYSNQPQHF | TRBJ1-5 | TRBV27 | TRBD1 | NA
TGTGCCACCAGCACACTGCCCGGCACAGATACGCAGTATTTT | CATSTLPGTDTQYF | TRBJ2-3 | TRBV15 | NA | few